Listed below are T cell receptor beta chains from one sample, sequenced in a study of beta chain features in type 1 diabetes. TCRdb's copy holds only in-frame clones and misses some; the assay was immunoSEQ multiplex PCR. The repertoire includes around 200,000 clones, around 13% of them detected once, and about 0.59% sits in the top ten. The sample taken for sequencing was central memory CD4+ T cells from blood. Receptors were obtained from a woman younger than 30 in good health. Both conserved end residues are part of each CDR3. D genes are given only for firm matches. Some rows mark clone size as missing; the rest say once, few, many or name a class of expanded clone.

.	TRBJ2-4	TRBV30	.	CAWSPHRAAKNIQYF	TGTGCCTGGTCGCCCCACAGGGCAGCCAAAAACATTCAGTACTTC
TRBD2	TRBJ2-2	TRBV13	few	CASSAGGRGNGELFF	TGTGCCAGCAGCGCCGGGGGGAGAGGGAACGGGGAGCTGTTTTTT
.	TRBJ1-1	TRBV6-6	few	CASSPYGSNTEAFF	TGTGCCAGCAGTCCCTACGGGTCGAACACTGAAGCTTTCTTT
TRBD2	TRBJ2-7	TRBV30	.	CAWRTSGNYEQYF	TGTGCCTGGAGGACTAGCGGCAACTACGAGCAGTACTTC
.	TRBJ2-7	TRBV7-2	.	CASSSYDYEQYF	TGTGCCAGCAGCTCCTATGACTACGAGCAGTACTTC
TRBD2	TRBJ2-5	TRBV7-2	few	CASSRSGRKETQYF	TGTGCCAGCAGCCGCAGCGGGAGGAAAGAGACCCAGTACTTC
.	TRBJ2-7	TRBV28	few	CASSSHQGPYEQYF	TGTGCCAGCAGTTCCCATCAGGGTCCCTACGAGCAGTACTTC
.	TRBJ2-7	TRBV28	.	CASSFTYAGWTSSYEQYF	TGTGCCAGCAGTTTTACCTACGCAGGGTGGACAAGCTCCTACGAGCAGTACTTC
.	TRBJ2-3	TRBV29-1	few	CSVEEGRGRITDTQYF	TGCAGCGTTGAAGAGGGGCGGGGGCGGATCACAGATACGCAGTATTTT
TRBD2	TRBJ2-1	TRBV7-2	few	CASSFWPSGNNEQFF	TGTGCCAGCAGCTTCTGGCCTAGCGGTAACAATGAGCAGTTCTTC
TRBD1	TRBJ1-1	TRBV2	.	CASNTGTGASGTEAFF	TGTGCCAGCAACACAGGGACAGGGGCGTCGGGCACTGAAGCTTTCTTT
TRBD2	TRBJ2-3	TRBV5-1	few	CASCGTSGSTDTQYF	TGCGCCAGCTGCGGGACTAGCGGTAGCACAGATACGCAGTATTTT
TRBD2	TRBJ2-5	TRBV7-2	.	CASSPGTSGSSETQYF	TGTGCCAGCAGCCCGGGGACTAGCGGGAGCTCGGAGACCCAGTACTTC
.	TRBJ2-7	TRBV5-1	.	CASSLVSDYRYEQYF	TGCGCCAGCAGCTTGGTCTCGGACTACCGCTACGAGCAGTACTTC
.	TRBJ2-1	TRBV7-7	few	CASSLRRESYNEQFF	TGTGCTAGCAGCCTCCGCAGGGAATCCTACAATGAGCAGTTCTTC
.	TRBJ1-4	TRBV18	.	CASSPTQGLTNEKLFF	TGTGCCAGCTCACCGACACAGGGTTTGACTAATGAAAAACTGTTTTTT
TRBD2	TRBJ2-7	TRBV5-1	.	CASTVTSGTGEQYF	TGCGCCAGCACTGTGACTAGCGGGACGGGCGAGCAGTACTTC
TRBD1	TRBJ2-7	TRBV18	few	CASSPTLGTASYEQYF	TGTGCCAGCTCACCGACCCTCGGGACAGCTTCCTACGAGCAGTACTTC
TRBD2	TRBJ2-1	TRBV4-3	.	CASARELAAAPYNEQFF	TGCGCCAGCGCCAGGGAACTAGCGGCCGCCCCCTACAATGAGCAGTTCTTC
TRBD2	TRBJ2-3	TRBV28	.	CASSYLAGGRGDTQYF	TGTGCCAGCAGTTACCTAGCGGGAGGGAGGGGAGATACGCAGTATTTT
TRBD1	TRBJ2-7	TRBV6-1	.	CASNKRAGGGEQYF	TGTGCCAGTAACAAAAGGGCAGGGGGCGGCGAGCAGTACTTC
.	TRBJ1-5	TRBV6-4	.	CASSDDSLPNQPQHF	TGTGCCAGCAGTGACGACAGTCTTCCCAATCAGCCCCAGCATTTT
TRBD1	TRBJ1-2	TRBV19	once	CASKETGGGYGYTF	TGTGCCAGCAAGGAGACAGGGGGTGGCTATGGCTACACCTTC
TRBD1	TRBJ1-2	TRBV4-2	.	CASSHQRGQGNYGYTF	TGTGCCAGCAGCCACCAAAGGGGACAGGGGAACTATGGCTACACCTTC
TRBD1	TRBJ2-7	TRBV7-2	.	CASSFIGGQASYEQYF	TGTGCCAGCAGCTTTATCGGGGGACAGGCCTCCTACGAGCAGTACTTC
TRBD2	TRBJ2-5	TRBV29-1	.	CSVEDPTSGRAPHQETQYF	TGCAGCGTTGAAGATCCGACTAGCGGGAGGGCCCCTCACCAAGAGACCCAGTACTTC
.	TRBJ2-5	TRBV6-1	few	CASTLEETQYF	TGTGCCAGCACCCTAGAAGAGACCCAGTACTTC
.	TRBJ1-5	TRBV5-1	few	CASSLWTNGVNQPQHF	TGCGCCAGCAGCTTGTGGACAAACGGCGTTAATCAGCCCCAGCATTTT
.	TRBJ1-2	TRBV28	few	CASSLTGEYYGYTF	TGTGCCAGCAGTTTAACGGGGGAGTACTATGGCTACACCTTC
.	TRBJ1-5	TRBV28	.	CASSPSDYQPQHF	TGTGCCAGCAGTCCGTCAGACTATCAGCCCCAGCATTTT